Sequencing of this TCR beta chain was carried out in a study of blood T cell repertoires in COVID-19. In the study overall: From the United States, Italy and Spain came samples of acute and convalescent COVID-19. T cells, B-cell-depleted T cells, or PBMCs supplied cDNA or gDNA.

The CDR3 totals 16 residues. Per the germline V gene, CDR1 is MNHNS and CDR2 is SASEGT. The V and J ends lost 2 bases and 2 bases respectively, with 13 bases between them. Only in-frame clones appear in the TCRdb table, and some are missing; sequencing was by immunoSEQ multiplex PCR. The sample lists around 480,000 clones, approximately 90% occurring once. Adults between about 18 and 95 years of age took part from more than 20 US areas. The study counted Cohort 3 donors as recovered given two negative PCRs, clearance, or symptom resolution. Sequenced: PBMCs or T cells enriched from blood (not recorded which). J is TRBJ1-5 and V is TRBV6-1; D unclear. The receptor comes from a woman under 30 who had recovered from COVID-19. The CDR3 region has the DNA TGTGCCAGCAGTGAATACCGGGGAGGCGGCAATCAGCCCCAGCATTTT. It encodes CASSEYRGGGNQPQHF.